The table lists the clone carrying this T cell receptor (beta chain) with many counts. What it recognizes is unknown. This sample is drawn from a study of CD8 T cells in ankylosing spondylitis. Study results and caveats: There was a TCR beta motif, made of fewer than 10 highly homologous variants, that appeared characteristic of ankylosing spondylitis blood. As reported, disease-linked clones showed significant enrichment in matched ankylosing spondylitis synovial fluid.

The CDR3 is 14 amino acids. From germline, CDR1 is SGHAT and CDR2 FQNNGV. V lost 7 bases to trimming and J lost 8 bases; unmatched junction nucleotides: 7. TCRdb redid the calling of the 5' RACE reads with MiXCR, one entry per CDR3 protein. The data show about 250,000 distinct CDR3 sequences, 20% to 30% seen once. This clonotype was obtained from a male donor with ankylosing spondylitis or in good health (not recorded which). Sample: blood, either unsorted or a sorted T cell fraction (not recorded which). The chain is built from TRBV11-2 and TRBJ1-4; 10 nucleotides match TRBD1. For the CDR3, the DNA is TGTGCCAGCACCTTTCGGACAGGGGGGGAAAAACTGTTTTTT. This codes for CASTFRTGGEKLFF.